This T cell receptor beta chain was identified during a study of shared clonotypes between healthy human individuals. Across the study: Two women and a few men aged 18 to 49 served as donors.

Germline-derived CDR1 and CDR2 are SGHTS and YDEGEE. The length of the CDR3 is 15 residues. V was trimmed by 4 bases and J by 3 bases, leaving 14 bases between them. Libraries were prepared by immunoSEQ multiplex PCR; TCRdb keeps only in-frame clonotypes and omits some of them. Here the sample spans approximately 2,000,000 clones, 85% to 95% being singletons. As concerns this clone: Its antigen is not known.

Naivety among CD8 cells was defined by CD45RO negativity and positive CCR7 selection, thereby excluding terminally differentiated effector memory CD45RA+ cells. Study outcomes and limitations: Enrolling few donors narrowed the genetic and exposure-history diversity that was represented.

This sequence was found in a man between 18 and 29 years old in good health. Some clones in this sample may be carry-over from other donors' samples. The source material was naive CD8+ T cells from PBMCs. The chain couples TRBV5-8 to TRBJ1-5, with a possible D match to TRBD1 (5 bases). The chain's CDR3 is CASSDVRGNNQPQHF. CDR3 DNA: TGTGCCAGCAGCGATGTACGGGGGAACAATCAGCCCCAGCATTTT.